This T cell receptor beta chain was identified in a study of low-dose radiotherapy and immunotherapy resistance in tumors. Trimming shortened V by 6 bases and J by 1 base, and 12 bases separated the two germline ends. Germline V gene data show CDR1 as SGHVS and CDR2 as FQNEAQ. This CDR3 has 14 amino acids. Time point in this sample: before trial treatment. TRAV- and TRBV-specific primers, spanning alpha and beta chains, primed first-strand cDNA. TCRs were put through approximately 20 PCR cycles of amplification with Phusion. A constant-region primer and the V-primer adapter served as the primer pair. TCRdb itself ran the reads through MiXCR, one entry per CDR3 protein. The table records more than 85,000 distinct CDR3 sequences, roughly 9% of them present only once. This clonotype was detected many times.

The receptor comes from a male donor with prostate cancer. The chain couples TRBV7-8 to TRBJ1-1, with a possible D match to TRBD1 (5 bases). Sequencing was performed on PBMCs, taken before treatment. The chain's CDR3 is CASSLGTQNTEAFF. The CDR3 coding sequence is TGTGCCAGCAGTTTGGGGACTCAGAACACTGAAGCTTTCTTT.